These T cell receptor beta chains were read from a single sample in a study of T cell changes during pregnancy in multiple sclerosis. Clones were read by immunoSEQ multiplex PCR, and TCRdb kept only the in-frame ones, dropping some. The sample has roughly 110,000 clones, just under 95% seen once. Here the sequenced sample was peripheral blood, taken after pregnancy. Receptors were obtained from a female donor with multiple sclerosis, enrolled in a pregnancy study. Both conserved end residues are part of each CDR3. The order of the fields is V gene, J gene, D gene, CDR3 length, CDR3 protein, CDR3 DNA. D genes are given only for firm matches.

v_gene: TRBV7-6
j_gene: TRBJ2-7
d_gene: TRBD2
len: 15
CDR3aa: CASSSGTSGAHEQYF
CDR3nt: TGTGCCAGCAGCTCCGGGACTAGCGGGGCCCACGAGCAGTACTTC

v_gene: TRBV27
j_gene: TRBJ1-6
d_gene: -
len: 14
CDR3aa: CASLPGGGVSPLHF
CDR3nt: TGTGCCAGCCTCCCGGGCGGGGGCGTTTCACCCCTCCACTTT

v_gene: TRBV2
j_gene: TRBJ2-3
d_gene: -
len: 15
CDR3aa: CASTQIGTSTDTQYF
CDR3nt: TGTGCCAGCACTCAGATCGGGACTAGCACAGATACGCAGTATTTT

v_gene: TRBV27
j_gene: TRBJ2-3
d_gene: TRBD2
len: 15
CDR3aa: CASKRTGGPSDTQYF
CDR3nt: TGTGCCAGCAAAAGGACGGGAGGGCCCTCAGATACGCAGTATTTT

v_gene: TRBV5-1
j_gene: TRBJ2-3
d_gene: -
len: 13
CDR3aa: CASSSTMADTQYF
CDR3nt: TGCGCCAGCAGCTCGACAATGGCAGATACGCAGTATTTT

v_gene: TRBV6-5
j_gene: TRBJ2-7
d_gene: -
len: 12
CDR3aa: CASSSPAGEQYF
CDR3nt: TGTGCCAGCAGTTCCCCCGCGGGGGAGCAGTACTTC

v_gene: TRBV30
j_gene: TRBJ2-1
d_gene: TRBD2
len: 15
CDR3aa: CAWRLVSGGYNEQFF
CDR3nt: TGTGCCTGGAGGCTCGTCTCGGGGGGCTACAATGAGCAGTTCTTC

v_gene: TRBV9
j_gene: TRBJ2-7
d_gene: -
len: 14
CDR3aa: CASSVGYSSYEQYF
CDR3nt: TGTGCCAGCAGCGTAGGGTACAGCTCCTACGAGCAGTACTTC

v_gene: TRBV5-4
j_gene: TRBJ1-2
d_gene: TRBD1
len: 16
CDR3aa: CASSRGTGNHQNGYTF
CDR3nt: TGTGCCAGCAGCCGCGGGACAGGGAATCATCAGAATGGCTACACCTTC

v_gene: TRBV6-5
j_gene: TRBJ1-1
d_gene: -
len: 14
CDR3aa: CASSYSRQFLEAFF
CDR3nt: TGTGCCAGCAGTTACTCCAGGCAGTTCCTTGAAGCTTTCTTT

v_gene: TRBV7-9
j_gene: TRBJ1-2
d_gene: -
len: 14
CDR3aa: CASSLDRAKGGYTF
CDR3nt: TGTGCCAGCAGCTTAGACAGGGCCAAGGGTGGCTACACCTTC

v_gene: TRBV7-9
j_gene: TRBJ1-4
d_gene: -
len: 17
CDR3aa: CASSLGAPRVPNEKLFF
CDR3nt: TGTGCCAGCAGCTTAGGGGCTCCCAGGGTACCTAATGAAAAACTGTTTTTT

v_gene: TRBV27
j_gene: TRBJ1-5
d_gene: -
len: 14
CDR3aa: CASSPYRGNQPQHF
CDR3nt: TGTGCCAGCAGCCCCTACAGGGGCAATCAGCCCCAGCATTTT

v_gene: TRBV6-4
j_gene: TRBJ2-1
d_gene: -
len: 15
CDR3aa: CASSDSAGSYNEQFF
CDR3nt: TGTGCCAGCAGTGACTCGGCCGGGAGCTACAATGAGCAGTTCTTC